This TCR beta chain derives from a study of T cell responses to AZD1222 COVID-19 vaccine. Whole-study findings and limits: There were mostly white British donors and more females than males, and clonal diversity was possibly underestimated.

Regarding this clone: No antigen is known for it.

Trimming cost V 2 bases and J 5 bases, with 12 bases left between them. CDR1 is LNHDA, CDR2 SQIVND, per germline (reference sequence). The CDR3 totals 14 residues. Data came from immunoSEQ multiplex PCR; TCRdb stores just in-frame clones and leaves some out. In the table there are roughly 120,000 clones, 80% to 90% of which are singletons. The receptor comes from an adult in good health. This sequence joins TRBV19 and TRBJ1-2; D unresolved. Sequencing was performed on peripheral blood, taken on day 0 of MenACWY control vaccination. The CDR3 protein is CASSIRTAPYGYTF. The DNA for the CDR3 is TGTGCCAGTAGTATACGGACGGCTCCTTATGGCTACACCTTC.